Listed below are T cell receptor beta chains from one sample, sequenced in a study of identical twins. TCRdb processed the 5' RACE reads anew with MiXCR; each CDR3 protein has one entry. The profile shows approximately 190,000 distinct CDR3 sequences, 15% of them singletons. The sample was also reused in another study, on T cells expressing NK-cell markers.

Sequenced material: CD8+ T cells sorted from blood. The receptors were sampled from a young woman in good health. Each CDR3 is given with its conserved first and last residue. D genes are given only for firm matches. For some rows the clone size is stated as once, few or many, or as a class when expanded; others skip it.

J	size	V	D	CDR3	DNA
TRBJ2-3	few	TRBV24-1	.	CATSDSLLTDTQYF	TGTGCCACCAGTGATTCCCTGTTAACAGATACGCAGTATTTT
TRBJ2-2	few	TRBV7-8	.	CANRVGANTGELFF	TGTGCCAACAGGGTGGGAGCCAACACCGGGGAGCTGTTTTTT
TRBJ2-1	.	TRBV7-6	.	CASSFYDNEQFF	TGTGCCAGCAGCTTCTACGACAATGAGCAGTTCTTC
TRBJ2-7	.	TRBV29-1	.	CSVMTSDSYEQYF	TGCAGCGTTATGACTTCAGACTCCTACGAGCAGTACTTC
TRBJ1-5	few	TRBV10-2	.	CASSQTVSNQPQHF	TGCGCCAGCAGTCAAACGGTTAGCAATCAGCCCCAGCATTTT
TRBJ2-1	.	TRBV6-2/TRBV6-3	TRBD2	CASRPTSGYNEQFF	TGTGCCAGCAGGCCTACTAGCGGGTACAATGAGCAGTTCTTC
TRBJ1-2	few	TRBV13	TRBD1	CASSSDRANYGYTF	TGTGCCAGCAGCTCGGACAGGGCTAACTATGGCTACACCTTC
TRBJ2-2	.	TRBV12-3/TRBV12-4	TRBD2	CASSLYSGRVETGELFF	TGTGCCAGCAGTTTGTATAGCGGGAGGGTTGAAACCGGGGAGCTGTTTTTT
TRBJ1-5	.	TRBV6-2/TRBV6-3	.	CASRHQGRNQPQHF	TGTGCCAGCAGACACCAGGGCCGCAATCAGCCCCAGCATTTT
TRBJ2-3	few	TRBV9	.	CASSPQGGVGTDTQYF	TGTGCCAGCAGCCCTCAGGGGGGAGTGGGCACAGATACGCAGTATTTT
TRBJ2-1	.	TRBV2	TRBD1	CASRPGQGANEQFF	TGTGCCAGCAGACCGGGACAGGGCGCCAATGAGCAGTTCTTC
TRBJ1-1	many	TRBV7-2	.	CASSLGRNTEAFF	TGTGCCAGCAGTTTAGGGAGGAACACTGAAGCTTTCTTT
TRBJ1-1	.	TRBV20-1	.	CSAFLAGQNTEAFF	TGCAGTGCTTTTCTGGCAGGACAGAACACTGAAGCTTTCTTT
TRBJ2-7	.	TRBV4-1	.	CASSPRTYEQYF	TGCGCCAGCAGCCCACGCACCTACGAGCAGTACTTC
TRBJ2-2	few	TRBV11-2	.	CASSSHTGELFF	TGTGCCAGCAGCTCACACACCGGGGAGCTGTTTTTT
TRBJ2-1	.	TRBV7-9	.	CASMGGGHKFF	TGTGCCAGCATGGGGGGGGGACACAAGTTCTTC
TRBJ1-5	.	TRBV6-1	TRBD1	CAGDRGQGQPQHF	TGTGCCGGCGACAGGGGGCAAGGACAGCCCCAGCATTTT
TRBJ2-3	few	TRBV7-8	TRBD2	CASTQSGGADTQYF	TGTGCCAGCACCCAAAGCGGGGGGGCCGATACGCAGTATTTT
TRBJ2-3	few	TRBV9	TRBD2	CASSEGGTSGFTDTQYF	TGTGCCAGCAGCGAGGGGGGGACTAGCGGTTTCACAGATACGCAGTATTTT
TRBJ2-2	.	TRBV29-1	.	CSVVAGALANTGELFF	TGCAGCGTTGTGGCAGGCGCCCTCGCGAACACCGGGGAGCTGTTTTTT
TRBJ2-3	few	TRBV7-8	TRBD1	CASSFPTTGVGDTQYF	TGTGCCAGCAGCTTCCCCACCACAGGGGTGGGAGATACGCAGTATTTT
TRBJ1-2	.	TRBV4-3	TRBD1	CASSQDTGGGRGYTF	TGCGCCAGCAGCCAAGATACAGGGGGCGGACGGGGCTACACCTTC
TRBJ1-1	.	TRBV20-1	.	CSASEGTEAFF	TGCAGTGCGAGCGAGGGGACTGAAGCTTTCTTT
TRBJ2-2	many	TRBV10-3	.	CAGAPRSVGELFF	TGTGCCGGGGCGCCCCGATCGGTCGGGGAGCTGTTTTTT
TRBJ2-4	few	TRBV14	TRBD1	CASSQDQGAWNIQYF	TGTGCCAGCAGCCAAGATCAGGGGGCTTGGAACATTCAGTACTTC
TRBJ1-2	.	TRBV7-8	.	CASSSQGDGYTF	TGTGCCAGCAGCTCTCAGGGTGATGGCTACACCTTC
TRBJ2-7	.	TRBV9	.	CASSAKTGFTYEQYF	TGTGCCAGCAGCGCAAAAACAGGGTTCACCTACGAGCAGTACTTC
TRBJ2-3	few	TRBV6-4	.	CASSDSAGADTQYF	TGTGCCAGCAGTGACTCGGCAGGGGCAGATACGCAGTATTTT
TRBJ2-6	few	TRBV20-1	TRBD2	CSARDSGLARAGANVLTF	TGCAGTGCTAGAGATTCGGGACTAGCAAGGGCTGGGGCCAACGTCCTGACTTTC
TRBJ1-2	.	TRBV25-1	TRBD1	CASSEWTGGTSNYGYTF	TGTGCCAGCAGTGAATGGACAGGGGGAACGTCTAACTATGGCTACACCTTC
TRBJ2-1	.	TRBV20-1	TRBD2	CSAGEGGTEGDEQFF	TGCAGTGCTGGAGAGGGAGGGACTGAGGGCGATGAGCAGTTCTTC
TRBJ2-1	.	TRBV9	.	CASSVPPSNEQFF	TGTGCCAGCAGCGTACCCCCCTCTAATGAGCAGTTCTTC
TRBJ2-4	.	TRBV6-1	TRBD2	CASRPPGRTSGKGENIQYF	TGTGCCAGCAGACCCCCGGGTAGGACTAGCGGGAAGGGGGAAAACATTCAGTACTTC
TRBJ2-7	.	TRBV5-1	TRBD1	CASSFKNRGSPYEQYF	TGCGCCAGCAGCTTTAAAAACAGGGGCTCCCCCTACGAGCAGTACTTC
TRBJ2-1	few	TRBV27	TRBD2	CASSLIGTSGGTEQFF	TGTGCCAGCAGTTTAATTGGGACTAGCGGGGGAACCGAGCAGTTCTTC
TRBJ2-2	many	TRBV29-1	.	CSYLTGNTGELFF	TGCAGCTACTTGACAGGGAACACCGGGGAGCTGTTTTTT
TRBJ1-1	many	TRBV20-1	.	CSARPRPIYRGTEAFF	TGCAGTGCTAGACCCCGACCGATCTACCGGGGCACTGAAGCTTTCTTT
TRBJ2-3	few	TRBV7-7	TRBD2	CASSPLAGDTDTQYF	TGTGCTAGCAGCCCATTAGCGGGGGACACAGATACGCAGTATTTT
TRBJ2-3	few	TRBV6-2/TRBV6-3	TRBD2	CASSLSGPVADTQYF	TGTGCCAGCAGTCTTAGCGGGCCCGTCGCAGATACGCAGTATTTT
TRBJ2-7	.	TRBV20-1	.	CSARDPGAYEQYF	TGCAGTGCTAGAGATCCCGGGGCCTACGAGCAGTACTTC
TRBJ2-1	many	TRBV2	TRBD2	CASSGAGGNNEQFF	TGTGCCAGCAGTGGAGCCGGGGGGAACAATGAGCAGTTCTTC
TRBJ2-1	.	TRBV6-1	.	CASSENRPSYNEQFF	TGTGCCAGCAGCGAAAATCGACCCTCCTACAATGAGCAGTTCTTC